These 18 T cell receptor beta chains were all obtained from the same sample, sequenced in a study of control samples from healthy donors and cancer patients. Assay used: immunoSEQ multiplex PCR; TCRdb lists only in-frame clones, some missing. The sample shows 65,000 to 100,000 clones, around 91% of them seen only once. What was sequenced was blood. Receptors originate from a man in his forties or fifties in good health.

The CDR3 DNA is TGCGCCAGCAGCTGGGGGACCAACACTGAAGCTTTCTTT. Translating it yields CASSWGTNTEAFF. This chain connects TRBV5-1 to TRBJ1-1; TRBD1 might be the D (5 bases). In germline, CDR1 is SGHRS, CDR2 YFSETQ. The V gene lost 3 bases and the J gene lost 2 bases, with 8 bases spanning the gap. The CDR3 contains 13 residues.

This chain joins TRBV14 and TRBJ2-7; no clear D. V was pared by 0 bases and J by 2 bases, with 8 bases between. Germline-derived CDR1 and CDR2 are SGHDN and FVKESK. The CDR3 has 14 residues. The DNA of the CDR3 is TGTGCCAGCAGCCAAGATAGGCCCCCCTACGAGCAGTACTTC. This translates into CASSQDRPPYEQYF.

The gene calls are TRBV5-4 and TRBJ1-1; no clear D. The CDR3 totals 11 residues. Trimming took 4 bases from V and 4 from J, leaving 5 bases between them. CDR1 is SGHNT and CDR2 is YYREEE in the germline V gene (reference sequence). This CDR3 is CASSGFTEAFF. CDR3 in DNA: TGTGCCAGCAGCGGATTCACTGAAGCTTTCTTT.

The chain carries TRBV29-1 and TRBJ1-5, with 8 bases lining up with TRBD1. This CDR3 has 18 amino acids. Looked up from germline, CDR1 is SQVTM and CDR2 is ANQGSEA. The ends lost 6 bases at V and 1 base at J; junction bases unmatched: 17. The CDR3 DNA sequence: TGCAGCGTCTCCGAGGGGGGCAGGGGGCTGAGGAGCAATCAGCCCCAGCATTTT. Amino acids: CSVSEGGRGLRSNQPQHF.

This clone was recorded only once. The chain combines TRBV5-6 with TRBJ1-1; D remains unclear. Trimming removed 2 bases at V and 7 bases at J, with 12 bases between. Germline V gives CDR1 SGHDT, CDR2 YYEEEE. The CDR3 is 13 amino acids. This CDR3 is CASSLTHGSEAFF. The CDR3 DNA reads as TGTGCCAGCAGCTTAACCCATGGGAGTGAAGCTTTCTTT.

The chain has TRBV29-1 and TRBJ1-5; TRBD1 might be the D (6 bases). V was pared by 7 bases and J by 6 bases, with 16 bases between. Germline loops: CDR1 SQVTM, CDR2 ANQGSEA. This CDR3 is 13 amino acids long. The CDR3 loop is CSASGGDGQPQHF. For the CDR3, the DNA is TGCAGCGCCTCCGGGGGCGATGGTCAGCCCCAGCATTTT.

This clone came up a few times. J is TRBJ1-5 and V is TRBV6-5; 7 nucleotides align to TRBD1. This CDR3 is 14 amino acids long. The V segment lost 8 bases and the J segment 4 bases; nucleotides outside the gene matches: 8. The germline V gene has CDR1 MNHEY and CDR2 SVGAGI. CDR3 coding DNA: TGTGCCAGCCGAAATCAGGGGGAGAATCAGCCCCAGCATTTT. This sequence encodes CASRNQGENQPQHF.

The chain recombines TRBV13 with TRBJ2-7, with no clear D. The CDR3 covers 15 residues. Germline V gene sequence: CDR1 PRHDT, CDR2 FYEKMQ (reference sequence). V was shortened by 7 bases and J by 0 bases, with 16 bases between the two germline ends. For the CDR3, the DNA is TGTGCCAGCACTCCCTCAGCCCCGAGCTCCTACGAGCAGTACTTC. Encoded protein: CASTPSAPSSYEQYF.

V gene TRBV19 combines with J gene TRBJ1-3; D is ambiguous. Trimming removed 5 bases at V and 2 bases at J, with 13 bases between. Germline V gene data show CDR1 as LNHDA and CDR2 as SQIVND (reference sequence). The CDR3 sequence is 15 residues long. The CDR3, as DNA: TGTGCCAGTAGTCCTCGAGTTGAGGCTGGAAACACCATATATTTT. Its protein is CASSPRVEAGNTIYF.

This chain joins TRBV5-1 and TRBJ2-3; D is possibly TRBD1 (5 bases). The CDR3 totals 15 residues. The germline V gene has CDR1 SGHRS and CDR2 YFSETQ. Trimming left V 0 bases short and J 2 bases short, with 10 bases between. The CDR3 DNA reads TGCGCCAGCAGCTTGGCGGGCAGGGACACAGATACGCAGTATTTT. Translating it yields CASSLAGRDTDTQYF. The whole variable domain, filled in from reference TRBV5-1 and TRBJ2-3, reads KAGVTQTPRYLIKTRGQQVTLSCSPISGHRSVSWYQQTPGQGLQFLFEYFSETQRNKGNFPGRFSGRQFSNSRSEMNVSTLELGDSALYLCASSLAGRDTDTQYFGPGTRLTVL.

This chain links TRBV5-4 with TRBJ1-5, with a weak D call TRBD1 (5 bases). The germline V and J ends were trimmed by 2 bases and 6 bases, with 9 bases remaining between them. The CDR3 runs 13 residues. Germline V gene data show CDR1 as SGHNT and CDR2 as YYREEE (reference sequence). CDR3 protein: CASSFQGGQPQHF. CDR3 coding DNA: TGTGCCAGCAGCTTTCAGGGCGGTCAGCCCCAGCATTTT. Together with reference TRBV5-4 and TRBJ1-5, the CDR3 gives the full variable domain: ETGVTQSPTHLIKTRGQQVTLRCSSQSGHNTVSWYQQALGQGPQFIFQYYREEENGRGNFPPRFSGLQFPNYSSELNVNALELDDSALYLCASSFQGGQPQHFGDGTRLSIL.

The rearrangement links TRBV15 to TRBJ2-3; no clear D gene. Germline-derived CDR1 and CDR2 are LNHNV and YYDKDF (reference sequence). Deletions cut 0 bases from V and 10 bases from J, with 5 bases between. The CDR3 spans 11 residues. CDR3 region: CATSRDRPQYF. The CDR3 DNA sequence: TGTGCCACCAGCAGAGATCGGCCGCAGTATTTT.

The CDR3: CASSAHLNYGYTF. CDR3 bases: TGTGCCAGCAGCGCACACCTTAACTATGGCTACACCTTC. This chain links TRBV14 with TRBJ1-2; D call uncertain. From germline, CDR1 is SGHDN and CDR2 FVKESK. The CDR3 is made up of 13 amino acids. Trimming cost V 5 bases and J 1 base, with 8 bases left between them. The full variable domain, completed using reference TRBV14 and TRBJ1-2, is EAGVTQFPSHSVIEKGQTVTLRCDPISGHDNLYWYRRVMGKEIKFLLHFVKESKQDESGMPNNRFLAERTGGTYSTLKVQPAELEDSGVYFCASSAHLNYGYTFGSGTRLTVV.

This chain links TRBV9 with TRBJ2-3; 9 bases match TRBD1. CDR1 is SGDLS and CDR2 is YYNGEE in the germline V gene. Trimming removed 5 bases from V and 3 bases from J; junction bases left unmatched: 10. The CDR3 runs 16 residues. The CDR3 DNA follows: TGTGCCAGCAGGAGGCGAACAGGGGGCGGGACAGATACGCAGTATTTT. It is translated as CASRRRTGGGTDTQYF. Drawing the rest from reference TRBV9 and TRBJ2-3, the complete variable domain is DSGVTQTPKHLITATGQRVTLRCSPRSGDLSVYWYQQSLDQGLQFLIQYYNGEERAKGNILERFSAQQFPDLHSELNLSSLELGDSALYFCASRRRTGGGTDTQYFGPGTRLTVL.

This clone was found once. The CDR3: CAISESREDEQYF. CDR3 nucleotide sequence: TGTGCCATCAGTGAGTCGAGGGAGGACGAGCAGTACTTC. This chain joins TRBV10-3 and TRBJ2-7, with D possibly TRBD2 on 6 matching bases. The CDR3 is made up of 13 amino acids. V gave up 0 bases and J gave up 5 bases, with 8 bases separating them. Germline V lookup: CDR1 ENHRY, CDR2 SYGVKD.

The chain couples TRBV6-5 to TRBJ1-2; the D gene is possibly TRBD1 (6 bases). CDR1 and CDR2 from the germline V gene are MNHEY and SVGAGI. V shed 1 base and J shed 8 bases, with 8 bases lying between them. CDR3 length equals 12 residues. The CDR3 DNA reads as TGTGCCAGCAGTTACTGGGGGCACGGCTACACCTTC. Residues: CASSYWGHGYTF.

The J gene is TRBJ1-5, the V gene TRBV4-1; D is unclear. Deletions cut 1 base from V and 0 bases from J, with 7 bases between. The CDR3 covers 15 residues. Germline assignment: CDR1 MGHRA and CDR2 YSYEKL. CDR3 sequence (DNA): TGCGCCAGCAGCCAAGCAGGTTCTAGCAATCAGCCCCAGCATTTT. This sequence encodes CASSQAGSSNQPQHF.

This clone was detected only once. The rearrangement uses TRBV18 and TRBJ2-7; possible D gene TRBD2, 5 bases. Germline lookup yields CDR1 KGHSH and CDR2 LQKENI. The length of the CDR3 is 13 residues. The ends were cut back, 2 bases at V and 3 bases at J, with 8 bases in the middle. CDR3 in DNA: TGTGCCAGCTCACCAGCGGGCGGCTACGAGCAGTACTTC. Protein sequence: CASSPAGGYEQYF.